One sample yielded the 30 T cell receptor beta chains listed below, sequenced in a study of T cells in Graves' hyperthyroidism and ophthalmopathy. Using RNA transcripts as the source, TCR beta CDR3 regions were amplified. The TCR CDR3 first-round RT-PCR relied on the HTBI primer set. From the multiplex PCR reads, TCRdb called clonotypes with MiXCR, one entry per CDR3 protein. The sample records over 400,000 distinct CDR3 sequences, about 15% being singletons. Sequencing was done on a sample of blood. The receptor source for this set is a man younger than 35 with Graves' ophthalmopathy.

This clonotype appeared many times. This chain links TRBV6-1 with TRBJ2-3, with TRBD1 matching 7 bases. Germline values: CDR1 MNHNS, CDR2 SASEGT. Germline trimming cut 6 bases from V and 1 base from J; bases unmatched to any gene: 4. The CDR3 sequence is 14 residues long. This chain's CDR3 is CASRVQGGTDTQYF. The CDR3, as DNA: TGTGCCAGCAGAGTTCAGGGGGGCACAGATACGCAGTATTTT.

The chain carries TRBV5-1 and TRBJ2-5; tentatively, D is TRBD2 (6 bases). Trimming took 0 bases from V and 0 from J, leaving 6 bases between them. CDR1 and CDR2 from the germline V gene are SGHRS and YFSETQ. The CDR3 has 14 residues. CDR3 DNA: TGCGCCAGCAGCTTGGGACTAGACCAAGAGACCCAGTACTTC. Translating gives CASSLGLDQETQYF.

The genes are TRBV6-1 and TRBJ2-3, with 12 positions matching TRBD2. CDR3 length: 16 residues. V dropped 6 bases and J dropped 4; count of bases not matched to a gene: 8. CDR1 and CDR2 (germline): MNHNS, SASEGT. The CDR3 sequence is CASSPATSGSPDTQYF. The CDR3 bases are TGTGCCAGCAGCCCTGCGACTAGCGGGAGTCCAGATACGCAGTATTTT.

Only a few counts were recorded for this clonotype. The rearrangement joins TRBV9 to TRBJ1-3, with D hard to call. Germline V gene lookup returns CDR1 SGDLS and CDR2 YYNGEE. V lost 5 bases and J lost 3, with 12 bases in between. The CDR3 totals 14 residues. CDR3 sequence reads: CASRSDPLGNTIYF. The CDR3 bases are TGTGCCAGCAGATCGGACCCACTTGGAAACACCATATATTTT.

This clonotype was seen a handful of times. The V gene is TRBV5-4, the J gene TRBJ2-7, with D possibly matching TRBD2 (5 bases). The CDR3 is made up of 13 amino acids. Germline V gene lookup returns CDR1 SGHNT and CDR2 YYREEE (reference sequence). Trimming left V 9 bases short and J 5 bases short, with 18 bases between. CDR3 region: CATVGRLPHEQYF. For the CDR3, the DNA is TGTGCCACGGTAGGGAGACTGCCCCACGAGCAGTACTTC.

This clonotype was counted many times. V usage is TRBV2 and J usage is TRBJ2-3; TRBD2 aligns across 10 bases. The V gene end was trimmed by 2 bases and the J gene end by 6 bases; junction bases not matched to a gene: 8. The CDR3 extends over 16 amino acids. Germline CDR1 and CDR2: SNHLY and FYNNEI. CDR3 loop: CASSETAGGFWDTQYF. The CDR3, as DNA: TGTGCCAGCAGTGAAACAGCGGGGGGGTTTTGGGATACGCAGTATTTT.

This chain joins TRBV6-6 and TRBJ2-1; 10 bases agree with TRBD1. V dropped 2 bases and J dropped 3; count of bases not matched to a gene: 7. The CDR3 sequence is 17 residues long. From germline, CDR1 is MNHNY and CDR2 SVGAGI (reference sequence). CDR3 in amino acids: CASSYTLGQGFYNEQFF. The CDR3 nucleotides read TGTGCCAGCAGTTACACTTTGGGACAGGGGTTCTACAATGAGCAGTTCTTC.

This clonotype was detected ten times or more. V gene TRBV20-1 combines with J gene TRBJ2-1, with 7 bases that match TRBD1. There are 16 residues in the CDR3. Germline V lookup: CDR1 DFQATT, CDR2 SNEGSKA (reference sequence). V lost 1 base, J lost 4 bases, and 10 bases stayed unmatched. CDR3 coding DNA: TGCAGTGCTAGAGGGTTGCCGGGACAGCTATACAATGAGCAGTTCTTC. It codes for CSARGLPGQLYNEQFF.

This clonotype has just a few counts. J is TRBJ2-5 and V is TRBV24-1; 11 bases are a match to TRBD2. Looked up from germline, CDR1 is KGHDR and CDR2 is SFDVKD. V lost 0 bases to trimming and J lost 5 bases; unmatched junction nucleotides: 1. The CDR3 runs 15 residues. This CDR3 reads CATSDLGLAGETQYF. In DNA, the CDR3 is TGTGCCACCAGTGATTTGGGACTAGCGGGTGAGACCCAGTACTTC.

This chain uses TRBV4-1 with TRBJ2-7; D possibly corresponds to TRBD2 (6 bases). Germline CDR1 reads MGHRA; CDR2 reads YSYEKL. V lost 3 bases and J lost 2, with 11 bases in between. This CDR3 has 14 amino acids. For the CDR3, the DNA is TGCGCCAGCAGCCAGGAGCGGGCCGCCTACGAGCAGTACTTC. The encoded protein is CASSQERAAYEQYF.

The table lists this clonotype with many counts. The chain joins TRBV5-1 to TRBJ1-2, with D perhaps TRBD1 (5 bases). Germline values: CDR1 SGHRS, CDR2 YFSETQ. V was clipped by 0 bases and J by 0 bases, with 12 bases between them. The CDR3 loop spans 16 amino acids. CDR3 bases: TGCGCCAGCAGCTTGGTTCAGGGCCCCTCTAACTATGGCTACACCTTC. This translates into CASSLVQGPSNYGYTF.

This clonotype was seen at least ten times. The V gene is TRBV3-1, the J gene TRBJ2-1; tentatively, D is TRBD1 or TRBD2 (5 bases each). The CDR3 is 15 amino acids. The V gene's germline CDR1 is LGHDT and CDR2 YNNKEL (reference sequence). V was shortened by 5 bases and J by 2 bases, with 13 bases between the two germline ends. The CDR3 sequence is CASSKGTLAYNEQFF. The CDR3 nucleotides are TGTGCCAGCAGCAAGGGGACCTTAGCCTACAATGAGCAGTTCTTC.

This clonotype came up many times. The chain joins TRBV3-1 to TRBJ1-4, with unresolved D. CDR1 LGHDT and CDR2 YNNKEL come from the germline V gene (reference sequence). V lost 1 base to trimming and J lost 8 bases, with 17 bases between them. The CDR3 loop spans 16 amino acids. CDR3 DNA: TGTGCCAGCAGCCAAGGGCCGCCCAGTAATGGAGAAAAACTGTTTTTT. Translation gives CASSQGPPSNGEKLFF.

The V call is TRBV4-1, the J call TRBJ2-3; 7 bases are a match to TRBD2. This CDR3 has 14 amino acids. V dropped 1 base and J dropped 6; count of bases not matched to a gene: 4. Germline values: CDR1 MGHRA, CDR2 YSYEKL. The CDR3 region has the DNA TGCGCCAGCAGCCAAGGTGCGGGAGCTGATACGCAGTATTTT. This translates into CASSQGAGADTQYF.

The chain combines TRBV19 with TRBJ1-3, with 7 positions matching TRBD1. Germline V CDR1 and CDR2: LNHDA, SQIVND (reference sequence). This CDR3 spans 16 amino acids. J was trimmed by 4 bases and V by 1 base; bases with no gene match: 7. The CDR3 nucleotides read TGTGCCAGTAGTATAGCCTCGACAGGGACAGGAAACACCATATATTTT. Its translation: CASSIASTGTGNTIYF.

A few counts support this clonotype. The chain combines TRBV5-6 with TRBJ2-5, with D maybe TRBD1 (6 bases). V lost 5 bases and J lost 3, with 14 bases in between. The CDR3 totals 14 residues. The germline V gene has CDR1 SGHDT and CDR2 YYEEEE. CDR3 DNA: TGTGCCAGCAGTCCCGGGACAACAAAAGAGACCCAGTACTTC. Protein product: CASSPGTTKETQYF.

At least ten counts were recorded for this clonotype. V usage is TRBV6-2 or TRBV6-3 and J usage is TRBJ2-7; 11 bases are shared with TRBD2. V gave up 5 bases and J gave up 6 bases; unmatched junction bases: 9. The CDR3 consists of 15 residues. Germline assignment: CDR1 MNHEY and CDR2 SVGEGT. The CDR3 here is CASSTWTSGSFEQYF. In DNA, the CDR3 is TGTGCCAGCAGTACTTGGACTAGCGGGTCGTTCGAGCAGTACTTC.

Many counts were recorded for this clonotype. The CDR3 loop is CSARVLEREGRSSYNEQFF. In nucleotides, the CDR3 is TGCAGTGCCCGCGTCCTCGAGCGGGAGGGCCGGAGTTCCTACAATGAGCAGTTCTTC. The chain combines TRBV20-1 with TRBJ2-1; 10 bases align to TRBD2. Germline assignment: CDR1 DFQATT and CDR2 SNEGSKA (reference sequence). The length of the CDR3 is 19 residues. V lost 6 bases, J lost 1 base, and 18 bases stayed unmatched.

This clonotype was seen ten or more times. The chain employs TRBV6-1 and TRBJ2-3; a weak D match, TRBD1 (6 bases). The CDR3 contains 15 residues. Germline CDR1 MNHNS, CDR2 SASEGT. V lost 6 bases to trimming and J lost 4 bases, with 17 bases between them. The CDR3 loop is CASSSGTWTPDTQYF. The CDR3 DNA is TGTGCCAGCAGCTCCGGGACATGGACGCCAGATACGCAGTATTTT.

This clonotype was seen only a few times. The J gene is TRBJ2-7, the V gene TRBV27; 14 positions match TRBD2. Trimming cost V 4 bases and J 5 bases; bases outside gene matches: 1. From germline, CDR1 is MNHEY and CDR2 SMNVEV (reference sequence). The CDR3 is 14 amino acids. The CDR3: CASSSGLAGDEQYF. CDR3 nucleotide sequence: TGTGCCAGCAGTTCGGGACTAGCGGGAGACGAGCAGTACTTC.

This clonotype was recorded at least ten times. The V and J genes are TRBV6-1 and TRBJ2-7, with 9 bases aligning to TRBD1. The CDR3 totals 14 residues. Trimming took 7 bases from V and 4 from J; bases not matched to a gene: 8. The germline gives CDR1 MNHNS, CDR2 SASEGT. CDR3 residues: CASTPQGAGYEQYF. As DNA, the CDR3 is TGTGCCAGCACCCCACAGGGGGCGGGTTACGAGCAGTACTTC.

This clonotype was detected once. The chain links TRBV28 to TRBJ2-7; maybe TRBD1 (6 bases). The germline V and J ends were trimmed by 8 bases and 0 bases, with 20 bases remaining between them. CDR3 length: 16 residues. Germline CDR1 is MDHEN and CDR2 is SYDVKM. CDR3 sequence (DNA): TGTGCCAGCGAATGGGGGCGAACAGGGTACTCCTACGAGCAGTACTTC. Translation gives CASEWGRTGYSYEQYF.

On this clonotype itself: A much bigger clone sits one base away, suggesting this may be a read error. A read error is likely, as this CDR3 ends without the conserved phenylalanine or tryptophan. The chain uses TRBV12-5 and TRBJ2-7; TRBD2 matches 7 bases. CDR3 length: 14 residues. V lost 6 bases, J lost 3 bases, and 8 bases stayed unmatched. Germline assignment: CDR1 LGHNT and CDR2 FRNRAP. CDR3: CASGAGLTHYEQYL. The CDR3 nucleotides read TGTGCTAGTGGGGCGGGACTAACTCACTACGAGCAGTACCTC.

This clonotype appeared many times. The chain links TRBV11-3 to TRBJ1-4, with D unclear. Germline CDR1 reads SGHNT; CDR2 reads YENEEA. Trimming shortened V by 3 bases and J by 5 bases, and 10 bases separated the two germline ends. The CDR3 loop spans 14 amino acids. The CDR3 DNA reads as TGTGCCAGCAGCTTGCGGACCGAGAATGAAAAACTGTTTTTT. Its protein is CASSLRTENEKLFF.

This clonotype was detected ten times or more. The rearrangement uses TRBV30 and TRBJ1-1; no clear D gene. The V gene lost 4 bases and the J gene lost 6 bases, with 9 bases spanning the gap. The V gene's germline CDR1 is GTSNPN and CDR2 SVGIG (reference sequence). The CDR3 is 11 amino acids. CDR3 in amino acids: CAWNTQPEAFF. DNA of the CDR3: TGTGCCTGGAACACCCAGCCTGAAGCTTTCTTT.

In this sample, this clonotype turned up many times. The rearrangement links TRBV24-1 to TRBJ2-1, with D possibly matching TRBD1 (7 bases). Looked up from germline, CDR1 is KGHDR and CDR2 is SFDVKD. The V end was cut by 5 bases, the J end by 7 bases, with 17 bases between. This CDR3 has 15 residues. DNA of the CDR3: TGTGCCACCAGTGGGGGGGACAGCGGCTTTAATGAGCAGTTCTTC. This gives the protein CATSGGDSGFNEQFF.

This clonotype was detected ten times or more. V is TRBV6-1 and J is TRBJ2-5; 9 bases are a match to TRBD2. V trimming: 6 bases; J trimming: 1 base; junction bases outside the gene matches: 6. The germline CDR1 and CDR2 sequences are MNHNS and SASEGT. CDR3 size: 15 residues. The CDR3 is CASRYSGSRQETQYF. Here the CDR3 DNA reads TGTGCCAGCAGATATAGCGGGAGTCGCCAAGAGACCCAGTACTTC.

This clonotype has ten or more counts. The chain uses TRBV7-9 and TRBJ2-1; TRBD2 matches 7 bases. The CDR3 is 15 residues long. The J segment lost 6 bases and the V segment lost 5 bases, leaving 10 bases of the junction unmatched. Germline V gene lookup returns CDR1 SEHNR and CDR2 FQNEAQ (reference sequence). The chain's CDR3 is CASSITGGLSNEQFF. Written as DNA, the CDR3 is TGTGCCAGCAGCATTACGGGAGGCCTAAGCAATGAGCAGTTCTTC.

There are many counts of this clonotype. The V and J genes are TRBV6-2 or TRBV6-3 and TRBJ1-3, with D hard to call. CDR3 length: 18 amino acids. Germline CDR1 and CDR2: MNHEY and SVGEGT. V lost 6 bases to trimming and J lost 0 bases, with 21 bases between them. Written as DNA, the CDR3 is TGTGCCAGCAGCTACGGCGGACGGCTTCGAAGCTCTGGAAACACCATATATTTT. This translates into CASSYGGRLRSSGNTIYF.

The sample holds many counts of this clonotype. V gene TRBV20-1 combines with J gene TRBJ1-5, with 7 nucleotides matching TRBD1. This CDR3 has 17 residues. Per germline, CDR1 DFQATT and CDR2 SNEGSKA (reference sequence). V was clipped by 0 bases and J by 1 base; unmatched bases: 9. Here the CDR3 reads CSARDYGEGASNQPQHF. The CDR3 DNA reads TGCAGTGCTAGAGATTACGGGGAGGGGGCGAGCAATCAGCCCCAGCATTTT.